This T cell receptor beta chain was profiled in a study of blood T cell repertoires in COVID-19 (dated by TCRdb to 2020 to 2022). General notes on the study: Samples from collaborators originated in the United States, Italy and Spain and spanned both the acute and convalescent phases of COVID-19. The prospective study material was composed of cDNA or gDNA derived from T cells, B-cell-depleted T cells, or PBMCs. Where HLA class I and class II types were available, the types were taken from metadata supplied by the sample provider, not from assay-based typing. A de-identified subject ID, COVID-19 status, age in years and sex were almost always included in the sample metadata. The repertoires were made available in a free public database intended to serve as a resource for research on the immune response to SARS-CoV-2. Subjects who had been exposed to COVID-19, were actively infected with it, or had recovered from it provided the deeply sampled blood TCRbeta repertoires that made up the dataset. The samples were drawn from the first 160 participants of the ongoing ImmuneRACE study and from 1,254 subjects provided by 6 global collaborators.

As concerns this clone: Its antigen is still unknown. Qualities for individual bases were not recorded, and no much larger clone is one base off.

The germline ends are 20 bases apart after V is trimmed by 7 bases and J by 5 bases. Counted from cysteine to phenylalanine, this CDR3 has 15 amino acids. Only the CDR3 part of the read is kept: 45 bases, read in frame from the first base. The germline V gene (reference sequence) supplies CDR1 LNHDA and CDR2 SQIVND. The immunoSEQ Assay, a bias-controlled multiplex PCR, was used to amplify TCRbeta CDR3 regions from genomic DNA. In the paper's pipeline: Nucleated cell counts per sample were estimated from amplification of reference gene primers within the assay. To quantify the absolute abundance of each unique TCRbeta CDR3 rearrangement, sequence reads were collapsed and filtered. For each sample, productive Simpson clonality was calculated as the square root of Simpson's diversity index over productive rearrangements. The source is immuneACCESS, and TCRdb retained only in-frame sequences with V and J called. Part of the clones is not carried over; for the studies checked, unresolved V genes explain less than half of this, and the remainder is unexplained. V, J and clone size are those of that table, while D and trimming were read from the DNA. This sample holds under 200,000 clones; more than 75% were observed only once. The ten top clones hold roughly 8% of the sample.

Summary of the overall study and its limitations: Clinical and demographic metadata were provided uncurated, with the amount varying by source and participant.

In Seattle, one collaborating source enrolled patients while the infection was active and tracked those patients longitudinally over the course of disease. Collaborating institutions collected whole blood in K2EDTA tubes following their own protocols. Collaborator samples were shipped for TCRbeta analysis as frozen whole blood, isolated PBMCs, or DNA extracted from either sample type. Sequenced: peripheral blood. The TCR was taken from a woman between 55 and 75 years old with COVID-19, enrolled during active disease. Recombination connected TRBV19 to TRBJ1-1; the D gene remains uncertain. The DNA is TGTGCCAGTACCTCCTCCGGGAGGTTATGGACTGAAGCTTTCTTT. Protein translation: CASTSSGRLWTEAFF.